These 10 T cell receptor beta chains were all obtained from the same sample, sequenced in a study of T cell repertoires in cytomegalovirus infection. Their antigens remain unidentified. A single record per CDR3 protein comes from TCRdb applying MiXCR to the reads. The profile shows 200,000 or so distinct CDR3 sequences, around 35% of them singletons. The sequencing used CD8+ T cells from cultured PBMCs, collected from culture after CMV antigen stimulation. The receptors shown here come from a human donor in good health (CMV status not recorded). Some clones in this sample may be carry-over from other donors' samples.

This clonotype was seen a few times. The rearrangement joins TRBV7-6 to TRBJ2-3, with 7 bases fitting TRBD2. CDR1 SGHVS and CDR2 FNYEAQ come from the germline V gene. This CDR3 has 13 residues. Trimming at V came to 4 bases and at J to 4 bases, leaving 2 bases not matched to a gene. The CDR3 region has the DNA TGTGCCAGCAGCTCCACTAGCGCAGATACGCAGTATTTT. Its protein is CASSSTSADTQYF.

The genes are TRBV7-3 and TRBJ1-1; 7 bases align to TRBD1. This CDR3 contains 16 residues. Germline values: CDR1 SGHTA, CDR2 FQGTGA. Unmatched junction bases numbered 20, after V lost 6 bases and J lost 10 bases. This CDR3 reads CASSSDGTDRREVAFF. CDR3 DNA sequence: TGTGCCAGCAGTTCCGACGGGACAGACCGAAGGGAGGTAGCTTTCTTT.

This clonotype turned up a few times. The gene calls are TRBV29-1 and TRBJ1-1, with TRBD1 identical over 9 bases. The CDR3 sequence is 13 residues long. Germline trimming cut 7 bases from V and 6 bases from J; bases unmatched to any gene: 9. Germline CDR1 SQVTM, CDR2 ANQGSEA. CDR3 sequence (DNA): TGCAGCGCGAGGGGGACAGGGCCATCTGAAGCTTTCTTT. This codes for CSARGTGPSEAFF.

This clonotype was seen only once. Possible read error: a much larger clone is one base away. The rearrangement uses TRBV7-6 and TRBJ1-1; D is ambiguous. Germline V gene sequence: CDR1 SGHVS, CDR2 FNYEAQ. The CDR3 covers 15 residues. In nucleotides, the CDR3 is TGTGCCAGAAGCTTGGCCCGGTTCGGTAACACTGAAGCTTTCTTT. Translation: CARSLARFGNTEAFF.

This clonotype was recorded a few times. The chain joins TRBV6-6 to TRBJ1-1; tentatively, D is TRBD1 (5 bases). Germline V gene data show CDR1 as MNHNY and CDR2 as SVGAGI (reference sequence). Deletions cut 5 bases from V and 2 bases from J, with 15 bases between. The CDR3 has 15 residues. CDR3 sequence reads: CASSISSGRNTEAFF. The CDR3 DNA reads as TGTGCCAGCAGTATAAGCTCGGGGCGCAACACTGAAGCTTTCTTT.

This clonotype has a count of ten or more. The chain employs TRBV6-4 and TRBJ2-3, with unresolved D. This CDR3 has 13 amino acids. CDR1 and CDR2 (germline): MRHNA, SNTAGT. Deletions cut 5 bases from V and 3 bases from J, with 9 bases between. The CDR3 DNA is TGTGCCAGCAGTACGGGTGGGACAGATACGCAGTATTTT. Its protein product is CASSTGGTDTQYF.

This clonotype was seen only once. The chain carries TRBV25-1 and TRBJ1-2, with D unclear. The ends were cut back, 10 bases at V and 5 bases at J, with 17 bases in the middle. The CDR3 spans 13 residues. The V gene's germline CDR1 is MGHDK and CDR2 SYGVNS. The CDR3 is CATSDEGWYGYTF. CDR3 DNA: TGTGCCACCTCTGACGAGGGATGGTATGGCTACACCTTC.

This clonotype came up a few times. This CDR3 is CASSYRTSNQPQHF. The CDR3 region has the DNA TGTGCCAGTAGCTACAGAACTAGCAATCAGCCCCAGCATTTT. V gene TRBV19 combines with J gene TRBJ1-5; no clear D gene. The V gene's germline CDR1 is LNHDA and CDR2 SQIVND (reference sequence). This CDR3 has 14 amino acids. V was trimmed by 6 bases and J by 0 bases, leaving 9 bases between them.

The V call is TRBV4-1, the J call TRBJ2-1; 11 bases are shared with TRBD2. The CDR3 extends over 16 amino acids. Germline values: CDR1 MGHRA, CDR2 YSYEKL. V lost 2 bases and J lost 6; bases outside the gene matches: 6. In nucleotides, the CDR3 is TGCGCCAGCAGCCAACGAGGACTAGCGGGTTCCAATGAGCAGTTCTTC. This codes for CASSQRGLAGSNEQFF.

The chain joins TRBV4-1 to TRBJ2-4, with TRBD2 matching 7 bases. CDR1 and CDR2 from the germline V gene are MGHRA and YSYEKL. The CDR3 is 15 residues long. V shed 4 bases and J 6 bases; nucleotides not matched to a gene: 9. The CDR3 DNA reads as TGCGCCAGCAGCCCAACTCGGACTAGGGGAAACATTCAGTACTTC. It specifies CASSPTRTRGNIQYF.